This is a list of T cell receptor beta chains from one sample in a study of prognosis after radiotherapy for stage I lung cancer. TCRdb passed the multiplex PCR reads through MiXCR, listing each CDR3 protein once. Of around 13,000 distinct CDR3 sequences listed, around two fifths are singletons. The sequencing used PBMCs, collected before or after stereotactic body radiation therapy (not recorded which). The source of these receptors is a donor at least 50 years old with non-small cell lung cancer. Each CDR3 is given with its conserved first and last residue. The D gene is left open where the match is weak. The size of a clone is reported for some rows only, either as once, few or many, or as a class for expanded clones.

length,V,size,J,D,CDR3,DNA
14,TRBV6-4,medium-sized,TRBJ1-3,-,CASSEGGSGNTIYF,TGTGCCAGCAGTGAAGGGGGCTCTGGAAACACCATATATTTT
18,TRBV4-3,many,TRBJ2-5,TRBD2,CASSPFGETSGNKETQYF,TGCGCCAGCAGCCCTTTCGGGGAGACTAGCGGGAATAAAGAGACCCAGTACTTC
15,TRBV27,few,TRBJ2-7,-,CASSLSGQCLYEQYF,TGTGCCAGCAGTTTGAGCGGTCAGTGCCTCTATGAGCAGTACTTC
15,TRBV6-4,medium-sized,TRBJ1-6,TRBD1,CASSTGGWSNSPLHF,TGTGCCAGCAGTACAGGGGGCTGGTCCAATTCACCCCTCCACTTT
13,TRBV5-1,-,TRBJ2-7,-,CASRKVGSDEQYF,TGCGCCAGCAGGAAGGTAGGGTCTGACGAGCAGTACTTC
15,TRBV9,many,TRBJ2-7,TRBD2,CASSVGLADSYEQYF,TGTGCCAGCAGCGTAGGACTAGCGGACTCCTACGAGCAGTACTTC
16,TRBV27,medium-sized,TRBJ2-7,TRBD1,CASSLYPGGGSYEQYF,TGTGCCAGCAGTTTATACCCAGGGGGCGGAAGCTACGAGCAGTACTTC
16,TRBV28,once,TRBJ2-7,TRBD2,CASSLGLADSSYEQCF,TGTGCCAGCAGCCTCGGACTAGCGGATTCCTCCTACGAGCAGTGCTTC
16,TRBV28,many,TRBJ2-1,TRBD2,CASSPSGGRAYNEQFF,TGTGCCAGCAGTCCCTCTGGGGGGAGGGCCTACAATGAGCAGTTCTTC
16,TRBV7-8,-,TRBJ2-7,TRBD2,CASSLAPQREPYEQYF,TGTGCCAGCAGCTTAGCGCCTCAGCGGGAACCATACGAGCAGTACTTC
13,TRBV6-8,medium-sized,TRBJ1-5,-,CASRTGGGQPQHF,TGTGCCAGCAGAACGGGCGGGGGTCAGCCCCAGCATTTT
19,TRBV27,-,TRBJ2-7,TRBD2,CASSFSLSGGPWGSYEQYF,TGTGCCAGCAGTTTTTCTCTATCGGGAGGGCCTTGGGGCTCCTACGAGCAGTACTTC
12,TRBV9,many,TRBJ1-1,-,CASSPSGAEAFF,TGTGCCAGCAGCCCTAGCGGGGCTGAAGCTTTCTTT
13,TRBV5-1,many,TRBJ2-1,-,CASSLGSLYEQFF,TGCGCCAGCAGCTTGGGGTCACTGTATGAGCAGTTCTTC
13,TRBV5-4,many,TRBJ2-7,-,CASSLGPRGEQYF,TGTGCCAGCAGCTTGGGCCCAAGGGGTGAGCAGTACTTC
16,TRBV2,-,TRBJ2-1,-,CASSGLPRASYNEQFF,TGTGCCAGCAGTGGGCTACCTCGGGCCTCCTACAATGAGCAGTTCTTC
15,TRBV20-1,-,TRBJ2-2,TRBD2,CSARDLLADTGELFF,TGCAGTGCTAGAGACCTTCTAGCGGACACCGGGGAGCTGTTTTTT
12,TRBV2,-,TRBJ2-7,-,CASTLWGNEQYF,TGTGCCAGCACCTTATGGGGGAACGAGCAGTACTTC
16,TRBV20-1,-,TRBJ2-7,-,CSAKLGSVQDYEQQYF,TGCAGTGCCAAACTAGGTTCGGTACAAGATTACGAGCAGCAGTACTTC
14,TRBV29-1,-,TRBJ2-1,-,CSVDWTEGYNEQLF,TGCAGCGTCGACTGGACAGAGGGATACAATGAGCAGCTCTTC
15,TRBV7-6,many,TRBJ2-1,-,CATSLKKRAFNEQFF,TGTGCCACCTCTCTGAAAAAGCGGGCGTTCAATGAGCAGTTCTTC
12,TRBV15,many,TRBJ2-3,TRBD2,CATGTSGDTQYF,TGTGCCACCGGGACTAGCGGGGATACGCAGTATTTT
17,TRBV24-1,few,TRBJ2-5,TRBD2,CATSPGTSGQYPETQYF,TGTGCCACCAGTCCCGGCACTAGCGGACAGTACCCAGAGACCCAGTACTTC
15,TRBV4-1,-,TRBJ2-7,TRBD1,CASSLSTGLAYEQYF,TGCGCCAGCAGCCTCTCGACAGGGCTTGCCTACGAGCAGTACTTC
14,TRBV20-1,once,TRBJ2-1,TRBD2,CSVRSGMTYNEQFF,TGCAGTGTTCGTAGCGGGATGACCTACAATGAGCAGTTCTTC
15,TRBV7-2,many,TRBJ2-7,-,CASSGGGGPTYEQYF,TGTGCCAGCAGCGGAGGTGGGGGGCCCACCTACGAGCAGTACTTC
13,TRBV13,many,TRBJ1-1,-,CASSVTVGTEAFF,TGTGCCAGCAGCGTAACAGTCGGCACTGAAGCTTTCTTT
16,TRBV11-2,many,TRBJ2-7,-,CASSLRQQGSDYEQYF,TGTGCCAGCAGCTTGCGACAACAGGGTTCGGACTACGAGCAGTACTTC
11,TRBV20-1,once,TRBJ2-7,-,CSASRSYEQYF,TGCAGTGCTAGTAGGTCGTACGAGCAGTACTTC
16,TRBV5-5,many,TRBJ2-3,TRBD2,CASTLGVAGETDTQYF,TGTGCCAGCACCCTTGGCGTAGCGGGAGAAACAGATACGCAGTATTTT
16,TRBV7-9,many,TRBJ2-1,TRBD1,CASSLAGTGPYNEQFF,TGTGCCAGCAGCTTAGCGGGGACAGGTCCTTACAATGAGCAGTTCTTC
11,TRBV5-1,many,TRBJ2-5,-,CASSLDETQYF,TGCGCCAGCAGCTTGGACGAGACCCAGTACTTC
17,TRBV6-7,many,TRBJ1-1,-,CASSYPDLAGDGTEAFF,TGTGCCAGCAGTTACCCCGATTTGGCGGGCGATGGCACTGAAGCTTTCTTT
15,TRBV7-8,many,TRBJ2-2,TRBD2,CASSLPGGRTGELFF,TGTGCCAGCAGCTTACCGGGAGGTAGAACCGGGGAGCTGTTTTTT
14,TRBV18,many,TRBJ1-1,TRBD1,CASSGQGANTEAFF,TGTGCCAGCTCAGGACAGGGGGCGAACACTGAAGCTTTCTTT
15,TRBV7-9,-,TRBJ2-2,TRBD1,CASSLAQGAVGELFF,TGTGCCAGCAGCTTAGCACAGGGGGCAGTCGGGGAGCTGTTTTTT
15,TRBV20-1,few,TRBJ2-3,-,CSARHRGGGTDTQYF,TGCAGTGCTAGACACAGGGGGGGCGGCACAGATACGCAGTATTTT
15,TRBV6-1,medium-sized,TRBJ2-1,-,CASSKSATGLREQFF,TGTGCCAGCAGTAAATCCGCCACAGGGCTGAGGGAGCAGTTCTTC
15,TRBV6-1,many,TRBJ2-5,TRBD2,CASSGGLAGGETQYF,TGTGCCAGCAGTGGGGGGCTAGCGGGAGGGGAGACCCAGTACTTC
14,TRBV9,-,TRBJ1-1,-,CSSSVTLGYTESFF,TGTTCCAGCAGCGTAACGCTCGGTTACACTGAATCTTTCTTT
17,TRBV19,many,TRBJ2-7,TRBD2,CASSKGLAGDYSYEQYF,TGTGCCAGTAGTAAGGGACTAGCGGGAGACTACTCCTACGAGCAGTACTTC
15,TRBV11-2,medium-sized,TRBJ1-3,-,CASSLFASRGNTIYF,TGTGCCAGCAGCTTATTCGCCAGCCGTGGTAACACCATATATTTT
13,TRBV19,many,TRBJ2-3,-,CASSIAQTDTQYF,TGTGCCAGTAGTATAGCGCAGACAGATACGCAGTATTTT
13,TRBV7-9,many,TRBJ2-3,-,CASSYESGGTQYF,TGTGCCAGCAGCTACGAGTCTGGCGGTACGCAGTATTTT
14,TRBV20-1,many,TRBJ2-1,-,CSASQPNSYNEQFF,TGCAGTGCTAGCCAACCAAACTCCTACAATGAGCAGTTCTTC
12,TRBV14,many,TRBJ2-5,-,CASKPAGETQYF,TGTGCCAGCAAGCCGGCGGGAGAGACCCAGTACTTC